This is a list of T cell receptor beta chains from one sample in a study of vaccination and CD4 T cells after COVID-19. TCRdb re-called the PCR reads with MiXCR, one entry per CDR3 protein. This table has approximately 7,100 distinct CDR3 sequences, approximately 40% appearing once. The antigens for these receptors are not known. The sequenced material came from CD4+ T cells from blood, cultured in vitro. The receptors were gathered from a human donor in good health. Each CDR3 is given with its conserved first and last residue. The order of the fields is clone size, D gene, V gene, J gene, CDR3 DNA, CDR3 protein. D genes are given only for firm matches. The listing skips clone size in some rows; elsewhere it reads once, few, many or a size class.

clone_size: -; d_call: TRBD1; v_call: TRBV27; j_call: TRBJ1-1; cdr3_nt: TGTGCCAGCAGTAGGGGGCCCTTTACTGAAGCTTTCTTT; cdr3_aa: CASSRGPFTEAFF
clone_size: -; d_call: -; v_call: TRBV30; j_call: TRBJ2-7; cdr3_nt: TGTGCCTGGAGAGGGGGGGCCCACGAGCAGTACTTC; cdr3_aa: CAWRGGAHEQYF
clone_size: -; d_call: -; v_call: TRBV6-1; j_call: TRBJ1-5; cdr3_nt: TGTGCCAGCAGTGAAGCTAGTGTCAGCCAGCATTTT; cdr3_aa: CASSEASVSQHF
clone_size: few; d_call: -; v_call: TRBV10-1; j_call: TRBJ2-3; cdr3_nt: TGCGCCAGCAGCCAAGAGAGGCCAGATACGCAGTATTTT; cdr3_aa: CASSQERPDTQYF
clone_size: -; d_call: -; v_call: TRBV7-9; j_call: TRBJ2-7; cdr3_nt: TGTGCCAGCAGACGGGACCGAAACGAGCAGTACTTC; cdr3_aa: CASRRDRNEQYF
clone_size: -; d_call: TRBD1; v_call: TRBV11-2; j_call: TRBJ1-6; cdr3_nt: TGTGCCAGCAGCTTGACAGGGATCGAGCCCCTCCACTTT; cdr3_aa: CASSLTGIEPLHF
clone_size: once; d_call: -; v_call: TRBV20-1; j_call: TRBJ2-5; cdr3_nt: TGCAGTGCCCGCCAGGATGCAGGGGGACTGGAGACCCAGTACTTC; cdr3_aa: CSARQDAGGLETQYF
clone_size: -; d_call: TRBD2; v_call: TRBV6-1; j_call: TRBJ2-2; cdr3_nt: TGTGCCATCAGTGGCCGACTAGCGGGGGGTAACACCGGGGAGCTGTTTTTT; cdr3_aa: CAISGRLAGGNTGELFF
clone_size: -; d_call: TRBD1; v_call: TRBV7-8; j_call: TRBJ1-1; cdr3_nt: TGTGCCATACAGGGGGCCCTGGACACTGAAGCTTTCTTT; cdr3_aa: CAIQGALDTEAFF
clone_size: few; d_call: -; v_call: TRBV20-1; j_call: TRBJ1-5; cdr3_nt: TGCAGTGTCAAAAGGACAGCAAATCAGCCCCAGCATTTT; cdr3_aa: CSVKRTANQPQHF
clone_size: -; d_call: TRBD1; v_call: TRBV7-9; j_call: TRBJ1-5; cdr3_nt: TGTGCCAGCACCGCCACAGGGGGTGGCAGTCAGCCCCAGCATTTT; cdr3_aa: CASTATGGGSQPQHF
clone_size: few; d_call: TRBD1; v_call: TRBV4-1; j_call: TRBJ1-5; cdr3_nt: TGCGCCAGCAGCCCAGAGGGACAGGGTCTTCAGCCCCAGCATTTT; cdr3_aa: CASSPEGQGLQPQHF
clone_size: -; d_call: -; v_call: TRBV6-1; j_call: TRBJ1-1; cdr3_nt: TGTGCCAGCACCTTAACGGTGGTTAACACTGAAGCTTTCTTT; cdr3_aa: CASTLTVVNTEAFF
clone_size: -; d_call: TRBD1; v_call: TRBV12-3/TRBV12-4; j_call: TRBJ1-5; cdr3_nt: TGTGCCAGCAGTAAGACAGGGCGGTTCCAGCCCCAGCATTTT; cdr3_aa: CASSKTGRFQPQHF
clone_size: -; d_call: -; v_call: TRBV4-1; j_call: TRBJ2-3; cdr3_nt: TGCGCCAGCAGCCAAGCGCTGGCTAGCGCGAGCACAGATACGCAGTATTTT; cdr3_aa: CASSQALASASTDTQYF
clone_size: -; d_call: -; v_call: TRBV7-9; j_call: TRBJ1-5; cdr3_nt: TGTGCCAGCAGTCGAGACGGTGGATCCCAGCATTTT; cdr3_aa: CASSRDGGSQHF
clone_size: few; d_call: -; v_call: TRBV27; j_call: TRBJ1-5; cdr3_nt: TGTGCCAGCAGTTTCGGGGTGGGCAATCAGCCCCAGCATTTT; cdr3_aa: CASSFGVGNQPQHF
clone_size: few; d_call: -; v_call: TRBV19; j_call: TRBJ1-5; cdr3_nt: TGTGCCAGTTCCTACAACAATCAGCCCCAGCATTTT; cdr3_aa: CASSYNNQPQHF
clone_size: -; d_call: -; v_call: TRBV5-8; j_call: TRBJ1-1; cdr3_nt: TGTGCCAGCACCTTCGAACAGGGCGGGGGTCACGTATGGAACACTGAAGCTTTCTTT; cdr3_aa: CASTFEQGGGHVWNTEAFF
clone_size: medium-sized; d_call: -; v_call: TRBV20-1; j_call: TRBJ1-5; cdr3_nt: TGCAGTGCCGCCATGGGCCCCCCCAATCAGCCCCAGCATTTT; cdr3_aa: CSAAMGPPNQPQHF
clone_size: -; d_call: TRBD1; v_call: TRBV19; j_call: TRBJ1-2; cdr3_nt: TGTGCCAGTAGTCAACTCGGGAAGGGACAGGGAGGCGGCTACACCTTC; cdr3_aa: CASSQLGKGQGGGYTF
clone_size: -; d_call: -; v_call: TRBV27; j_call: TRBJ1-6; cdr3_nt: TGTGCCAGCAGGACTAAGGGGAGCTCCTATAATTCACCCCTCCACTTT; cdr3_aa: CASRTKGSSYNSPLHF
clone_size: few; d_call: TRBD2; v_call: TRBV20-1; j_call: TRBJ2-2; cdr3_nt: TGCAGTGCTAGAGATGTCGGGGAGCGGGGGGTCGGCACCGGGGAGCTGTTTTTT; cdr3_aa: CSARDVGERGVGTGELFF
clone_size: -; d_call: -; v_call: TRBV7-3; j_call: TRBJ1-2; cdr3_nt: TGTGCCAGCAGCTTAGAGGCGACAGGCCTCGATGGCTACACCTTC; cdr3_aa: CASSLEATGLDGYTF
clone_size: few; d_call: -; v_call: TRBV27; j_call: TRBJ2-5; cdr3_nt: TGTGCCAGCAGTTTCTCGCGATTTGAGACCCAGTACTTC; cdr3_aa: CASSFSRFETQYF
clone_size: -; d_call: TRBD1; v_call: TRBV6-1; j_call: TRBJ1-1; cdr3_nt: TGTGCCACAAAGGGGGCGATGAACACTGAAGCTTTCTTT; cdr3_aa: CATKGAMNTEAFF
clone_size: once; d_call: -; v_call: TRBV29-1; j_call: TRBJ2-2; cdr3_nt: TGCAGCGTAAGAGACGGGAACACCGGGGAGCTGTTTTTT; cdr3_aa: CSVRDGNTGELFF
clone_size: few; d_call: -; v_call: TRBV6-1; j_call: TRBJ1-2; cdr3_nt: TGTGCCAGCGGGTATCCAGGGGACTATGGCTACACCTTC; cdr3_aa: CASGYPGDYGYTF
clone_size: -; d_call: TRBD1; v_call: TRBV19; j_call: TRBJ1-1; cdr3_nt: TGTGCCAGTAGTCCGGGAAAGGGGGCCAAGAACACTGAAGCTTTCTTT; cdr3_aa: CASSPGKGAKNTEAFF
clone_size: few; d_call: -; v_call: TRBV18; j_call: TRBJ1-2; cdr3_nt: TGTGCCAGCTCACGGCGGACAGACTATGGCTACACCTTC; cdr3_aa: CASSRRTDYGYTF
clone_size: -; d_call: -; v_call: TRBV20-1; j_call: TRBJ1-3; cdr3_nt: TGCAGTGCTAGAGCAGGCAGGGCAGCTACTGGAAACACCATATATTTT; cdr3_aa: CSARAGRAATGNTIYF
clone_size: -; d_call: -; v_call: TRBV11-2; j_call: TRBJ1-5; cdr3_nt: TGTGCCAGCAGCTTAGTGAGGGTCACTGAGGGGCAGCCCCAGCATTTT; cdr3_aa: CASSLVRVTEGQPQHF
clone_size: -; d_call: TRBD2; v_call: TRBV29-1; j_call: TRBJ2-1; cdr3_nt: TGCAGCGCTGCCCGGACTAGCGGCTACAATGAGCAGTTCTTC; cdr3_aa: CSAARTSGYNEQFF
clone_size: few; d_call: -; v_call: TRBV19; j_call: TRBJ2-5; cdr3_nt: TGTGCCAGTAGTGGCGAGACCCAGTACTTC; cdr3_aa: CASSGETQYF
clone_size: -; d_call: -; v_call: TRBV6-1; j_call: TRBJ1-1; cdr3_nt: TGTGCCAGCAGTACTATTGGGGAGGAAGCTTTCTTT; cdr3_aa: CASSTIGEEAFF
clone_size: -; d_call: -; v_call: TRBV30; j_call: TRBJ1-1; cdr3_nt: TGTGCCTGGAGTAAAAAGGGGAACACTGAAGCTTTCTTT; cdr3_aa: CAWSKKGNTEAFF
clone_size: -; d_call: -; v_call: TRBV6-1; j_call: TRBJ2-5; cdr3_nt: TGTGCCAGCACTGTTCGTAGAGCGGTACAAGAGACCCAGTACTTC; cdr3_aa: CASTVRRAVQETQYF
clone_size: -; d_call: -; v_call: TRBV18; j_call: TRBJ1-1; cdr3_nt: TGTGCCAGCTCACTGAGTGAGAGGGTAGGGAGCACTGAAGCTTTCTTT; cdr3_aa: CASSLSERVGSTEAFF
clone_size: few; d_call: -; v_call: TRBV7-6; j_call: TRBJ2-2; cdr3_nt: TGTGCCAGCAGCTTATCCCAGGGTTTAACCGGGGAGCTGTTTTTT; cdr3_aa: CASSLSQGLTGELFF
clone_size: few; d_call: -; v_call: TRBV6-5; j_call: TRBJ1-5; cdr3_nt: TGTGCCAGCAGTTTGTCCTCCTATAGCAATCAGCCCCAGCATTTT; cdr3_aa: CASSLSSYSNQPQHF
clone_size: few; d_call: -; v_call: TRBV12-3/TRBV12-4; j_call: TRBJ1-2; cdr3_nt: TGTGCCAGCGGGGAGCGGGTTGGTGGCTACACCTTC; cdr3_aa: CASGERVGGYTF
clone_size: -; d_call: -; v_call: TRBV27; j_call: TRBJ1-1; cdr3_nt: TGTGCCAGCAGTTTCCCAGGGAGCACTGAAGCTTTCTTT; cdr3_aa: CASSFPGSTEAFF
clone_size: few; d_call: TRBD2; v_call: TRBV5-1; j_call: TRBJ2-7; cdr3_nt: TGCGCCAGCAGCTTGGGTACTAGCGGGGGGGCTGAGTACTTC; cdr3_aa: CASSLGTSGGAEYF
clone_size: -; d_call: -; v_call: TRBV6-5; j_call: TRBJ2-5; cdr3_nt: TGTGCCAGCAGTTACGTAGGTGGGGAGACCCAGTACTTC; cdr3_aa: CASSYVGGETQYF
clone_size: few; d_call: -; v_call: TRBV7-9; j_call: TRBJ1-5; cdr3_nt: TGTGCCAGCAGCTTAGAAGCGGGCAGAGGCAATCAGCCCCAGCATTTT; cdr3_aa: CASSLEAGRGNQPQHF
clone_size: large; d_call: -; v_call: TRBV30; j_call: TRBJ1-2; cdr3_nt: TGTGCCTGGGGAAACTACAGGGTATACGGCTACACCTTC; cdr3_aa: CAWGNYRVYGYTF
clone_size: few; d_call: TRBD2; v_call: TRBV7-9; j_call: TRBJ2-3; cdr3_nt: TGTGCCAGCAACCAGGCTGGCCTTAGCGGGGGTCACACAGATACGCAGTATTTT; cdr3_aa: CASNQAGLSGGHTDTQYF
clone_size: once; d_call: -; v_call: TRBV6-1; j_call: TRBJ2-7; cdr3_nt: TGTGCCAGCAGTGAAGTACTACAGTACGAGCAGTACTTC; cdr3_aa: CASSEVLQYEQYF
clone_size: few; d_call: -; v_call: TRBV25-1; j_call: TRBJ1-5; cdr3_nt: TGTGCCACCTCGGAGGGGAATCAGCCCCAGCATTTT; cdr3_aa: CATSEGNQPQHF
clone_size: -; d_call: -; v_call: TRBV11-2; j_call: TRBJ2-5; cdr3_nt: TGTGCCAGCAGCCGTGGCGGGACAGACCTGCAAGAGACCCAGTACTTC; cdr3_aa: CASSRGGTDLQETQYF
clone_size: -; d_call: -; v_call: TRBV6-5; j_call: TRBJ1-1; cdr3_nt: TGTGCCAGCAGTTACTTACAGGGGAACACTGAAGCTTTCTTT; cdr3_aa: CASSYLQGNTEAFF
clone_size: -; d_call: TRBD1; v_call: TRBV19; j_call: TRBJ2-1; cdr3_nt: TGTGCCAGTAAGGAGCGGGACAGGGGCAATGAGCAGTTCTTC; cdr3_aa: CASKERDRGNEQFF
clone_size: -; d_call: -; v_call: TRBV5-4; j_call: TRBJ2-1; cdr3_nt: TGTGCCAGCAGCACCAAGACTGTTACATACAATGAGCAGTTCTTC; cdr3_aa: CASSTKTVTYNEQFF
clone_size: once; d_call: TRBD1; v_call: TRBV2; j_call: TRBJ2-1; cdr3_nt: TGTGCCAGCAGGGGACAGGGGAACGAGCAGTTCTTC; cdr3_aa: CASRGQGNEQFF